This T cell receptor (beta chain) was sequenced for a study of blood T cell repertoires in COVID-19. Study-wide background: COVID-19 samples from acute and convalescent phases originated in the United States, Italy and Spain. PBMCs, B-cell-depleted T cells, or T cells provided the cDNA or gDNA that made up the material.

Trimming pared 7 bases from V and 1 base from J, leaving 7 bases between. This CDR3 is built from 12 residues. Per germline, CDR1 SNHLY and CDR2 FYNNEI. The authors' processing: Estimated nucleated cell counts came from reference gene primer amplification. Repertoires were generated with immunoSEQ multiplex PCR, while TCRdb's copy carries only in-frame clones and drops some. V and J calls and clone size are those listed in that table; D and trimming were worked out from the DNA. Here the sample spans about 190,000 clones, roughly 80% being singletons. The sample was peripheral blood. The receptor was derived from a human donor in a cohort sampled during active COVID-19. This rearrangement joins TRBV2 to TRBJ1-2; D unclear. The CDR3: CASNRDNYGYTF. CDR3 in DNA: TGTGCCAGCAATCGGGATAACTATGGCTACACCTTC.